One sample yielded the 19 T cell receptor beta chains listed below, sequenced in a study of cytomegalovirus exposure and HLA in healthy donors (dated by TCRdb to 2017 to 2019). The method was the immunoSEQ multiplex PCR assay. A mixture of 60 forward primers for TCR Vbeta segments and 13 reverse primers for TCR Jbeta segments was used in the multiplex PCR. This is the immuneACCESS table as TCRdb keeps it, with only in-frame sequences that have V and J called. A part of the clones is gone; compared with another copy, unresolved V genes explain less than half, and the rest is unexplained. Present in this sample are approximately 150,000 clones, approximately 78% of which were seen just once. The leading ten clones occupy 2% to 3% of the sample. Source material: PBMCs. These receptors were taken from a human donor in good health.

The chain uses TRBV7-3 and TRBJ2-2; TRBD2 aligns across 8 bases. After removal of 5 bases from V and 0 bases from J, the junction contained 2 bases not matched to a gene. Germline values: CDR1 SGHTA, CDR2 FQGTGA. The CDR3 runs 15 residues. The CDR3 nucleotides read TGTGCCAGCAGCCCGGGGGGGACGAACACCGGGGAGCTGTTTTTT. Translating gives CASSPGGTNTGELFF.

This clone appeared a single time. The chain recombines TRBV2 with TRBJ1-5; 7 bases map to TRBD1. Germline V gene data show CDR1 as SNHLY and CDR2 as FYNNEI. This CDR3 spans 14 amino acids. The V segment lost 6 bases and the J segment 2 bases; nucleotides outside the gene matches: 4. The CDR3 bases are TGTGCCAGCAGCCCTGACAGGGGCAATCAGCCCCAGCATTTT. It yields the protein CASSPDRGNQPQHF.

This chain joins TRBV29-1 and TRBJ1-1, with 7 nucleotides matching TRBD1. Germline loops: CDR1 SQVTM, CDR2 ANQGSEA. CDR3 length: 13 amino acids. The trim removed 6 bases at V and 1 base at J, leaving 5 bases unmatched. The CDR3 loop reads CSVHRGPNTEAFF. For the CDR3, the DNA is TGCAGCGTGCACAGGGGACCGAACACTGAAGCTTTCTTT.

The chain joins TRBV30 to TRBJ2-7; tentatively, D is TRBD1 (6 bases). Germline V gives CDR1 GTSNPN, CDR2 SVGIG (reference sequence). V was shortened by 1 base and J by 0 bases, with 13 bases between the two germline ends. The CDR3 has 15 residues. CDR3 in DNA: TGTGCCTGGAGTGACGACACAGGGAGCTCCTACGAGCAGTACTTC. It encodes CAWSDDTGSSYEQYF.

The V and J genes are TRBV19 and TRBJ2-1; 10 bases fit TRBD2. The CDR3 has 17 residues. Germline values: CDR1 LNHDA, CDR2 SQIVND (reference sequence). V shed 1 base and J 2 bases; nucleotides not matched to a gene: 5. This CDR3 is CASSIGASGGTYNEQFF. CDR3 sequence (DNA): TGTGCCAGTAGTATAGGGGCTAGCGGGGGAACCTACAATGAGCAGTTCTTC.

The CDR3 here is CARSTQGTDTQYF. Written as DNA, the CDR3 is TGTGCCAGAAGCACACAGGGCACAGATACGCAGTATTTT. The chain carries TRBV5-3 and TRBJ2-3; possibly TRBD1 for D (5 bases). TRBV5-3 is an ORF, with its function uncertain. The CDR3 sequence is 13 residues long. V gave up 4 bases and J gave up 1 base, with 7 bases separating them.

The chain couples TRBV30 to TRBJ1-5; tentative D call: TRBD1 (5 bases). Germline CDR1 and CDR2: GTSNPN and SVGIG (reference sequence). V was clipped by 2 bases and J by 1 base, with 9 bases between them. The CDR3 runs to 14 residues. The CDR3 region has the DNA TGTGCCTGGAGTCGGGGGGAGAGCAATCAGCCCCAGCATTTT. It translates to CAWSRGESNQPQHF.

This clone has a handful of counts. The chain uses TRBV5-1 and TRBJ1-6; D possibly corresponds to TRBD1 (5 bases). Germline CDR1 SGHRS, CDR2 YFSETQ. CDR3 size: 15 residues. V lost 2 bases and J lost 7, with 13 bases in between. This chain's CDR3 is CASSLQDSANSPLHF. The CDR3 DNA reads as TGCGCCAGCAGCTTACAAGACAGCGCCAATTCACCCCTCCACTTT. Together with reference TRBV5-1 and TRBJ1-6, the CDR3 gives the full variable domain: KAGVTQTPRYLIKTRGQQVTLSCSPISGHRSVSWYQQTPGQGLQFLFEYFSETQRNKGNFPGRFSGRQFSNSRSEMNVSTLELGDSALYLCASSLQDSANSPLHFGNGTRLTVT.

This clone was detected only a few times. CDR3 DNA: TGTGCCAGCAGCGTAGCTCTAGCGGGGGGTACGAACACCGGGGAGCTGTTTTTT. Its protein product is CASSVALAGGTNTGELFF. V is TRBV9 and J is TRBJ2-2, with 11 bases lining up with TRBD2. The J segment lost 0 bases and the V segment lost 0 bases, leaving 4 bases of the junction unmatched. Looked up from germline, CDR1 is SGDLS and CDR2 is YYNGEE. The CDR3 totals 18 residues.

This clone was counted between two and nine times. The CDR3 here is CASSPSLSGYTF. CDR3 nucleotides: TGTGCCAGCTCACCTTCGCTAAGTGGCTACACCTTC. This chain joins TRBV18 and TRBJ1-2; no clear D. Trimming took off 3 bases at V and 7 bases at J, with 9 bases between the two ends. From germline, CDR1 is KGHSH and CDR2 LQKENI. The CDR3 runs 12 residues.

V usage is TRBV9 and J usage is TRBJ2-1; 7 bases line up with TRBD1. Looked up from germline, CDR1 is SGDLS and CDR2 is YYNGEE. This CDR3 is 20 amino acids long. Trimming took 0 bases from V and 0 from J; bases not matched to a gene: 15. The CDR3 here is CASSVGRDRAFSSSYNEQFF. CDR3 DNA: TGTGCCAGCAGCGTAGGTCGAGACAGGGCGTTTTCGAGCTCCTACAATGAGCAGTTCTTC.

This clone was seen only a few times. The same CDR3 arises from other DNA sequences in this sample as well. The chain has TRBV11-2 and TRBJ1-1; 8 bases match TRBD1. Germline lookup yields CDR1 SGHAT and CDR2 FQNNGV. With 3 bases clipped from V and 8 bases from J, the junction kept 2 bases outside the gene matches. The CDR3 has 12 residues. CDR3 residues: CASSFGTGEAFF. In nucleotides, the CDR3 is TGTGCCAGCAGCTTTGGGACAGGCGAAGCTTTCTTT.

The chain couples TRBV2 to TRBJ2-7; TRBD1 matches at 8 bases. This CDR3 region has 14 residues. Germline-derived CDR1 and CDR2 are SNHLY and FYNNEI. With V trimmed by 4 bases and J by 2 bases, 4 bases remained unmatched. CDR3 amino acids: CASSGRDRPYEQYF. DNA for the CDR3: TGTGCCAGCAGTGGCCGGGACAGGCCCTACGAGCAGTACTTC.

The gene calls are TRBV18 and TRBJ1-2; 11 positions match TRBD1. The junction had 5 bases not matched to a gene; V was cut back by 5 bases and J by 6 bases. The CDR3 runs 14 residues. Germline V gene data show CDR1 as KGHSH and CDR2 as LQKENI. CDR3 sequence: CASSRTGGGDGYTF. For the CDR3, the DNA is TGTGCCAGCTCAAGGACAGGGGGCGGAGATGGCTACACCTTC.

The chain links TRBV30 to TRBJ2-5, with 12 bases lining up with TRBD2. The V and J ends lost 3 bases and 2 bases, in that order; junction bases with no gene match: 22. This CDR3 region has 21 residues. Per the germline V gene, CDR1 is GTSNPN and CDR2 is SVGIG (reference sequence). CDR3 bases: TGTGCCTGGAGCCGAGGCCTACTAGCGGGGGGCCCCCTCCACCTTCAAGAGACCCAGTACTTC. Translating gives CAWSRGLLAGGPLHLQETQYF.

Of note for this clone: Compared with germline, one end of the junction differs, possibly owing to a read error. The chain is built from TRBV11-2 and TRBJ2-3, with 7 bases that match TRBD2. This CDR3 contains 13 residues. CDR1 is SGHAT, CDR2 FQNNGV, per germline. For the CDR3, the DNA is TGTGCCAGCAGCGCGACTAGCAGAGATACGCAGTATTTT. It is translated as CASSATSRDTQYF.

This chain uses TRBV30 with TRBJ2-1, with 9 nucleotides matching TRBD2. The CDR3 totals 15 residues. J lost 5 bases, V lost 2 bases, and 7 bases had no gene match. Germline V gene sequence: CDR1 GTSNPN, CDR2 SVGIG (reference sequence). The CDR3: CAWSPRGGLNNEQFF. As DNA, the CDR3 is TGTGCCTGGAGTCCGCGGGGGGGCTTAAACAATGAGCAGTTCTTC. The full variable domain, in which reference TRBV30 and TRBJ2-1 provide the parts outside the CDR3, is SQTIHQWPATLVQPVGSPLSLECTVEGTSNPNLYWYRQAAGRGLQLLFYSVGIGQISSEVPQNLSASRPQDRQFILSSKKLLLSDSGFYLCAWSPRGGLNNEQFFGPGTRLTVL.

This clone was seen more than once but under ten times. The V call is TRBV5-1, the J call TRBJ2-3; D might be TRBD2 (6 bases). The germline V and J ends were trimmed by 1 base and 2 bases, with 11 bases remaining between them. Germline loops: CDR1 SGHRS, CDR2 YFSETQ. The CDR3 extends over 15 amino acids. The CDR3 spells CASSLYAGSTDTQYF. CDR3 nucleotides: TGCGCCAGCAGCTTGTATGCGGGGTCCACAGATACGCAGTATTTT.

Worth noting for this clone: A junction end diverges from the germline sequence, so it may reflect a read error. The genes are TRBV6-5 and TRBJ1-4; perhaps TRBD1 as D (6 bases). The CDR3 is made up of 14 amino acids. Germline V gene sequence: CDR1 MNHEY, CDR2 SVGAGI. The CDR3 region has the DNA TGTGCCAGCACCTCCGGGACAACGAATGAAAAACTGTTTTTT. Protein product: CASTSGTTNEKLFF.